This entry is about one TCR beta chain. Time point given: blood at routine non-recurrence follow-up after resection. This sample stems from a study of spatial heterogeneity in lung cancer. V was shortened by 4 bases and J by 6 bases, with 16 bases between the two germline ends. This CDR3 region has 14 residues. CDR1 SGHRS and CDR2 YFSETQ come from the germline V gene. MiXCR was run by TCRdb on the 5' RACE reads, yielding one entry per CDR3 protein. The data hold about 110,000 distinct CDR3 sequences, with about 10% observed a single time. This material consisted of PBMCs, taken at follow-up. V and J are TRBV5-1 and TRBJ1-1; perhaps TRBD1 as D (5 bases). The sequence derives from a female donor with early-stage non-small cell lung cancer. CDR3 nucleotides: TGCGCCAGCAGCCTTACCCTACAGGACGCTGAAGCTTTCTTT. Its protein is CASSLTLQDAEAFF.